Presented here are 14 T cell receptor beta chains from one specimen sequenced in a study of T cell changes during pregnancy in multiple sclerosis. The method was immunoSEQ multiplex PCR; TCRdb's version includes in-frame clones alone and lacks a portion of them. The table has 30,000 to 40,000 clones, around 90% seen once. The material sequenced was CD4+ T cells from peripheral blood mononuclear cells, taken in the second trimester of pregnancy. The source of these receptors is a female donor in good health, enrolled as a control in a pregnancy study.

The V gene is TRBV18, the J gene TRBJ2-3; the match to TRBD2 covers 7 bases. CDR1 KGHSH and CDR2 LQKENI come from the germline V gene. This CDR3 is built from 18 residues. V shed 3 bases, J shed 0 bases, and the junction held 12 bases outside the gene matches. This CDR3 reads CASSPGASGGSSTDTQYF. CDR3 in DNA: TGTGCCAGCTCACCTGGGGCTAGCGGAGGTTCTAGCACAGATACGCAGTATTTT.

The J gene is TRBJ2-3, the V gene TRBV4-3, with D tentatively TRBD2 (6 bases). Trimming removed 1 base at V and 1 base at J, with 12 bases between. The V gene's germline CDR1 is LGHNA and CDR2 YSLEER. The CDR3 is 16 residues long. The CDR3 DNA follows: TGCGCCAGCAGCCAAGGGTCTCGCGGGGGCACAGATACGCAGTATTTT. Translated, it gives CASSQGSRGGTDTQYF.

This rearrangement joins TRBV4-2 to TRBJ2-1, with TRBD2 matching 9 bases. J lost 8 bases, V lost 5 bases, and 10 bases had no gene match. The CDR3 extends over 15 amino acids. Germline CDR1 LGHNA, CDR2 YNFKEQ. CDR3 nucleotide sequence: TGTGCCAGCAGCAACCCTAGCGGGGTGACCCATGAGCAGTTCTTC. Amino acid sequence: CASSNPSGVTHEQFF.

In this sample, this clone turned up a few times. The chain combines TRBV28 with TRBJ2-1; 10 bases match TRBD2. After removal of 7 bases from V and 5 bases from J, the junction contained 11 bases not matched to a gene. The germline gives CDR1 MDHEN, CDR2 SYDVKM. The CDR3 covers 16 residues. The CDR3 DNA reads TGTGCCAGCAAAGACCCCGGACTAGCGGTGAACAATGAGCAGTTCTTC. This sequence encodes CASKDPGLAVNNEQFF.

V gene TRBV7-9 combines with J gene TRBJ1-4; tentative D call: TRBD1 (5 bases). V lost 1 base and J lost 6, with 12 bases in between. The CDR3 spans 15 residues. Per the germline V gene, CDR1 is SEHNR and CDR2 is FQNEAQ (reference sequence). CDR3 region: CASSLVPRADEKLFF. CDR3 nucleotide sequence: TGTGCCAGCAGCTTAGTGCCCAGGGCGGATGAAAAACTGTTTTTT.

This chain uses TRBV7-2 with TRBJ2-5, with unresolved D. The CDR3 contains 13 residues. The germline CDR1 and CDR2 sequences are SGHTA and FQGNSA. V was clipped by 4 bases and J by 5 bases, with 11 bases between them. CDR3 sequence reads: CASSSVAGETQYF. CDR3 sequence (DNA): TGTGCCAGCAGCTCGGTGGCCGGGGAGACCCAGTACTTC.

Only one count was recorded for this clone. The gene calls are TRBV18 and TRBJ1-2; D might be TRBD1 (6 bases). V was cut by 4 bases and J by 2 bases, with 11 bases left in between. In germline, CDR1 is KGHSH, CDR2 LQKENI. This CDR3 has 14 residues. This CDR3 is CASSLGGQNYGYTF. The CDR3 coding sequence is TGTGCCAGCTCACTAGGCGGACAGAACTATGGCTACACCTTC.

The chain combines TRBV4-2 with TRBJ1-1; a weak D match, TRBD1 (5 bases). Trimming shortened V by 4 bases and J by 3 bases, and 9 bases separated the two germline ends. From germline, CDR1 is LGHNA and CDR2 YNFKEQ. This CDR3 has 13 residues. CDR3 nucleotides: TGTGCCAGCAGCCGGGGGGGGGACACTGAAGCTTTCTTT. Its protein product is CASSRGGDTEAFF.

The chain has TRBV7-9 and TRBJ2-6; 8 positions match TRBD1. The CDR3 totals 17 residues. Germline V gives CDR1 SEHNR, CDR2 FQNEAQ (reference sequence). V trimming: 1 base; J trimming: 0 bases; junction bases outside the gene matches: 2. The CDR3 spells CASSLGQGSSGANVLTF. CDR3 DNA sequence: TGTGCCAGCAGCTTAGGACAGGGGAGCTCTGGGGCCAACGTCCTGACTTTC.

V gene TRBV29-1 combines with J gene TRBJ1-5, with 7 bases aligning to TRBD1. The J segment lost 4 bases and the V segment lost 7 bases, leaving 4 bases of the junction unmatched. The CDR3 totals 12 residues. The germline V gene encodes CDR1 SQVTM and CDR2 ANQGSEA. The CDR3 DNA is TGCAGCGCCGGGACAGAGAATCAGCCCCAGCATTTT. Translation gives CSAGTENQPQHF.

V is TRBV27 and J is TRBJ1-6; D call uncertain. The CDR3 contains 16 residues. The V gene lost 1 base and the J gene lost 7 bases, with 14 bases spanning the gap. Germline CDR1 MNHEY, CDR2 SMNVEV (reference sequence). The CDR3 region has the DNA TGTGCCAGCAGTTTATATCCCGGGAGGGAAAATTCACCCCTCCACTTT. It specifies CASSLYPGRENSPLHF.

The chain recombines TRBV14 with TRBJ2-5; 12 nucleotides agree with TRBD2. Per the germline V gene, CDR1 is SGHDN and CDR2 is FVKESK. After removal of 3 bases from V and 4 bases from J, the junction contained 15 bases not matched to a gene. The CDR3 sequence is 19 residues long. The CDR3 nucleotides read TGTGCCAGCAGCCAGTTCCTAGCGGGGGGGCCTCTACTTCGAGAGACCCAGTACTTC. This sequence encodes CASSQFLAGGPLLRETQYF.

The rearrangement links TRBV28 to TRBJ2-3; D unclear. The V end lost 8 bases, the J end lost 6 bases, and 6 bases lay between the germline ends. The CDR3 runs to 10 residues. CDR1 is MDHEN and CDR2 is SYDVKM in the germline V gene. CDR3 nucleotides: TGTGCCAGCGTGTCGGATACGCAGTATTTT. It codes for CASVSDTQYF.

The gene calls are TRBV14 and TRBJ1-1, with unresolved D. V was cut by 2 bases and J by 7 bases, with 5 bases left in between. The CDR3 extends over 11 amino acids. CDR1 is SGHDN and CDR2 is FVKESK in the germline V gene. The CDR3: CASSQRSEAFF. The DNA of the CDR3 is TGTGCCAGCAGCCAACGTAGTGAAGCTTTCTTT.